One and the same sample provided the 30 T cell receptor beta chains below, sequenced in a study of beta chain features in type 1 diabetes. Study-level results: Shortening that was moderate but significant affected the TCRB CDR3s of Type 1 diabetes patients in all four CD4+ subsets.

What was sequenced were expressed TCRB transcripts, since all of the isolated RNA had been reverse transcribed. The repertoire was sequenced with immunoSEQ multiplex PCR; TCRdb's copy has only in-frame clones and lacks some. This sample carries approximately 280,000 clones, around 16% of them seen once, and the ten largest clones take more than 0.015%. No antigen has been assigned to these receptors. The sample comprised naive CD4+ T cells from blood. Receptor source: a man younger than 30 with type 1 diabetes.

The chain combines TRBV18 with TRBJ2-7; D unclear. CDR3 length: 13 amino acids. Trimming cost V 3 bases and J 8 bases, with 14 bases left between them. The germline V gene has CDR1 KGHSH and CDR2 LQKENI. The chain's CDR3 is CASSPNERTKQYF. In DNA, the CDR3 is TGTGCCAGCTCACCGAACGAGAGAACGAAGCAGTACTTC.

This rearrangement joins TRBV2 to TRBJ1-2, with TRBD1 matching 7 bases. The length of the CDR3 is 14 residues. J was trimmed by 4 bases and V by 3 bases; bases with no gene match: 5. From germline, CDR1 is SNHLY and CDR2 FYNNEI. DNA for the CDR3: TGTGCCAGCAGTGACAGGGGGGCTGGCTATGGCTACACCTTC. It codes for CASSDRGAGYGYTF.

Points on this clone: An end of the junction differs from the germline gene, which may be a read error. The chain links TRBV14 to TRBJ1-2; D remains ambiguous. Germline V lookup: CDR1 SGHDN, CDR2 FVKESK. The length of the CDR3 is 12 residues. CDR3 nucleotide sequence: TGTACCAGCAGCGAGCGTAGTGATGGCTACACCTTC. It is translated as CTSSERSDGYTF.

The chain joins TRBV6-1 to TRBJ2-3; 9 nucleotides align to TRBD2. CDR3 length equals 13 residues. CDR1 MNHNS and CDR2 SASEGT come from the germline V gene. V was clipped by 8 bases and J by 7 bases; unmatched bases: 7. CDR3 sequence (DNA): TGTGCCAGCCAACCAGCGGGAGGAAATACGCAGTATTTT. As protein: CASQPAGGNTQYF.

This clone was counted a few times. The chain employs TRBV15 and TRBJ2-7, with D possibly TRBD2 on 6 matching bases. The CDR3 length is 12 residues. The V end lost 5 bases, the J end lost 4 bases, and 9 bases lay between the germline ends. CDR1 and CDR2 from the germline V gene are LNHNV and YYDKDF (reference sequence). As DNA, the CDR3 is TGTGCCACCAGCCGACGGGGGTACGAGCAGTACTTC. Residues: CATSRRGYEQYF.

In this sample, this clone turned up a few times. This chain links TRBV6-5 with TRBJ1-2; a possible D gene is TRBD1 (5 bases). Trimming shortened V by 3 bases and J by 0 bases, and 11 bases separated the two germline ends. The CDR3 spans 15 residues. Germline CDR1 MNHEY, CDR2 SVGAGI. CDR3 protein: CASSYGAGSNYGYTF. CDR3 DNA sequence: TGTGCCAGCAGTTATGGTGCAGGGTCTAACTATGGCTACACCTTC.

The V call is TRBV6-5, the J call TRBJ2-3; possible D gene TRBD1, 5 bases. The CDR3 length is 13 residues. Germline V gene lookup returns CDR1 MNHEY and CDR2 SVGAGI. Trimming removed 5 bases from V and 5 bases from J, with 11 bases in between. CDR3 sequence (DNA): TGTGCCAGCAGTCAAGTAGACAGAGATACGCAGTATTTT. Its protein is CASSQVDRDTQYF.

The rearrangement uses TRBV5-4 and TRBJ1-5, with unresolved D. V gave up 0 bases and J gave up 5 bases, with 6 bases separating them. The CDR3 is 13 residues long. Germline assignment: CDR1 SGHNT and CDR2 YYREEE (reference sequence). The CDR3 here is CASSLGGDQPQHF. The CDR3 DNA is TGTGCCAGCAGCTTGGGAGGTGATCAGCCCCAGCATTTT. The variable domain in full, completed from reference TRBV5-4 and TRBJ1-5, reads ETGVTQSPTHLIKTRGQQVTLRCSSQSGHNTVSWYQQALGQGPQFIFQYYREEENGRGNFPPRFSGLQFPNYSSELNVNALELDDSALYLCASSLGGDQPQHFGDGTRLSIL.

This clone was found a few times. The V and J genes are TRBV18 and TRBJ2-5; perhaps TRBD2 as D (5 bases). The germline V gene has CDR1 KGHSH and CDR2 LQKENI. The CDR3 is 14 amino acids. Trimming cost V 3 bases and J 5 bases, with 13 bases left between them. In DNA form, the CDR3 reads TGTGCCAGCTCACCGCCGGGAATCGGGGAGACCCAGTACTTC. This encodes CASSPPGIGETQYF.

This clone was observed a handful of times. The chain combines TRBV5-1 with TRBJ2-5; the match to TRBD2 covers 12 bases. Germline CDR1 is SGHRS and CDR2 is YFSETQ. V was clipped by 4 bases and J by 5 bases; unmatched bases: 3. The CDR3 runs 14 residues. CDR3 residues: CASSATSGGETQYF. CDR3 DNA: TGCGCCAGCAGCGCTACTAGCGGGGGGGAGACCCAGTACTTC.

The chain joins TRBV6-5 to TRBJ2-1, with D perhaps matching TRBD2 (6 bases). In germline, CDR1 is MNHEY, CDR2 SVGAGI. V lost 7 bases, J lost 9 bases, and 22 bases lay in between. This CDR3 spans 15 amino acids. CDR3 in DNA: TGTGCCAGCAAGGTTGGAATTTCGGGGGATCCTGAGCAGTTCTTC. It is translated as CASKVGISGDPEQFF.

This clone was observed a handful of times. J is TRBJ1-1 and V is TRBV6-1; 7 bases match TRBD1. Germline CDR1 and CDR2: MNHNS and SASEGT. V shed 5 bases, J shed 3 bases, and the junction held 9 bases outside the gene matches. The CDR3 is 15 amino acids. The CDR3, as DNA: TGTGCCAGCAGTTTAAAGGGGGCGCGGGACACTGAAGCTTTCTTT. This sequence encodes CASSLKGARDTEAFF.

CDR3 amino acids: CASSRGLSASYEQYF. CDR3 bases: TGCGCCAGCAGCCGCGGACTTTCAGCCTCCTACGAGCAGTACTTC. V is TRBV4-3 and J is TRBJ2-7, with D perhaps matching TRBD2 (5 bases). Germline CDR1 is LGHNA and CDR2 is YSLEER. This CDR3 has 15 amino acids. Trimming removed 4 bases from V and 0 bases from J, with 13 bases in between.

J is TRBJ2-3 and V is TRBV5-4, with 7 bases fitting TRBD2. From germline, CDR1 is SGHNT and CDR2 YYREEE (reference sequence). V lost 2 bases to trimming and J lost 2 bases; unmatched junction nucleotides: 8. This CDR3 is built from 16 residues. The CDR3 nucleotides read TGTGCCAGCAGCTTAGATCTAGCGGCCTCCACAGATACGCAGTATTTT. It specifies CASSLDLAASTDTQYF. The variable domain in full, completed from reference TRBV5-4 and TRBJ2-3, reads ETGVTQSPTHLIKTRGQQVTLRCSSQSGHNTVSWYQQALGQGPQFIFQYYREEENGRGNFPPRFSGLQFPNYSSELNVNALELDDSALYLCASSLDLAASTDTQYFGPGTRLTVL.

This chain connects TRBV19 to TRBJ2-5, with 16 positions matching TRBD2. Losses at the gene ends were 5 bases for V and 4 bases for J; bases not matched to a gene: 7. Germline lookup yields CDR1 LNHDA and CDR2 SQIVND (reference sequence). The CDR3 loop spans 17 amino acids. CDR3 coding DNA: TGTGCCAGTAGTGCCGGGACTAGCGGGAGGGCCCGAGAGACCCAGTACTTC. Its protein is CASSAGTSGRARETQYF.

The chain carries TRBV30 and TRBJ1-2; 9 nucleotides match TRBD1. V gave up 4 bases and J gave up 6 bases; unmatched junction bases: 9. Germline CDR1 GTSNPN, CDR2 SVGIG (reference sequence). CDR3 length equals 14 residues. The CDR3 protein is CAWKTGGKWDGYTF. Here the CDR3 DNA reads TGTGCCTGGAAAACAGGGGGCAAATGGGATGGCTACACCTTC. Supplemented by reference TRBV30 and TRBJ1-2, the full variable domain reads SQTIHQWPATLVQPVGSPLSLECTVEGTSNPNLYWYRQAAGRGLQLLFYSVGIGQISSEVPQNLSASRPQDRQFILSSKKLLLSDSGFYLCAWKTGGKWDGYTFGSGTRLTVV.

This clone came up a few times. CDR3 DNA sequence: TGTGCCAGCAGCTTAGGACTAGCGGGGGGAGATACGCAGTATTTT. It translates to CASSLGLAGGDTQYF. The chain joins TRBV5-4 to TRBJ2-3; 14 bases agree with TRBD2. Trimming took 2 bases from V and 5 from J; bases not matched to a gene: 1. This CDR3 comprises 15 residues. Per the germline V gene, CDR1 is SGHNT and CDR2 is YYREEE (reference sequence).

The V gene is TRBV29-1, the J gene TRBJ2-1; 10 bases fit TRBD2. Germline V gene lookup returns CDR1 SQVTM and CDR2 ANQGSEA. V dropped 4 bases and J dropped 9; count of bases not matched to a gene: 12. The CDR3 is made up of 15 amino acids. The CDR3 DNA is TGCAGCGTTGTAGGTCCGGCTAGCGGGAGATCTGAGCAGTTCTTC. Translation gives CSVVGPASGRSEQFF.

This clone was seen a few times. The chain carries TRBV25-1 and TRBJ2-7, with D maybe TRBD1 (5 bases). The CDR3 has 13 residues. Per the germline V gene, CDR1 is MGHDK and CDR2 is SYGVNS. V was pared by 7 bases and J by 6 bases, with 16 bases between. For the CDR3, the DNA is TGTGCCAGCACCCCGGACACTCTCCGCGAGCAGTACTTC. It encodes CASTPDTLREQYF.

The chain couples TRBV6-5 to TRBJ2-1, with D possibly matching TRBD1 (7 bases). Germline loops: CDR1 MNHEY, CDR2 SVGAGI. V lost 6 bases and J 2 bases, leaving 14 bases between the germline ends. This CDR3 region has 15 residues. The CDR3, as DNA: TGTGCCAGCAGAGGAGGGGGCCCTCCCTACAATGAGCAGTTCTTC. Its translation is CASRGGGPPYNEQFF.

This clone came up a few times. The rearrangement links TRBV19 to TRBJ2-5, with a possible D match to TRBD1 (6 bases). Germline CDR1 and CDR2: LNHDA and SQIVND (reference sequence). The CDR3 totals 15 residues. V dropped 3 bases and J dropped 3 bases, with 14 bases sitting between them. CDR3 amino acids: CASSIHRDIKETQYF. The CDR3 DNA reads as TGTGCCAGTAGTATCCACCGGGACATCAAAGAGACCCAGTACTTC.

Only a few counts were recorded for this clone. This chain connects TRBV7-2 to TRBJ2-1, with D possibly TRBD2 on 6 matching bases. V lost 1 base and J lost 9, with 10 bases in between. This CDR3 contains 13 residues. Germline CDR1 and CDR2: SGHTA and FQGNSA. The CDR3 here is CASSLGLASEQFF. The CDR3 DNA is TGTGCCAGCAGCTTAGGCCTAGCGAGTGAGCAGTTCTTC.

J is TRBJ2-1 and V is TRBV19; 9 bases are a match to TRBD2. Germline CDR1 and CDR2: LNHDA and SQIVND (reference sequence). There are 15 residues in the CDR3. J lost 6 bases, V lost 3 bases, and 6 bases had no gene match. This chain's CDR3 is CASSMSLAGSNEQFF. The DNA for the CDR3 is TGTGCCAGTAGTATGAGTCTAGCGGGATCCAATGAGCAGTTCTTC.

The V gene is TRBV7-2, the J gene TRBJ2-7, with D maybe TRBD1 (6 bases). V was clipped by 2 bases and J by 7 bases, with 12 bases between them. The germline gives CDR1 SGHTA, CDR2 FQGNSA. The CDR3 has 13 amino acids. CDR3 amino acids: CASSLRTDREQYF. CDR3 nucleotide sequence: TGTGCCAGCAGCTTAAGGACAGATAGAGAGCAGTACTTC.

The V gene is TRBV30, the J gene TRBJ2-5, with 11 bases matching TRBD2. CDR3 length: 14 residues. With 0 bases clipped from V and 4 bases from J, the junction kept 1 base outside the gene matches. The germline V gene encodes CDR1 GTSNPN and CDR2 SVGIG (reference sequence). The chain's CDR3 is CAWSVGLAGETQYF. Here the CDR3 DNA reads TGTGCCTGGAGTGTTGGACTAGCGGGAGAGACCCAGTACTTC. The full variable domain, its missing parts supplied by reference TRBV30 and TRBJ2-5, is SQTIHQWPATLVQPVGSPLSLECTVEGTSNPNLYWYRQAAGRGLQLLFYSVGIGQISSEVPQNLSASRPQDRQFILSSKKLLLSDSGFYLCAWSVGLAGETQYFGPGTRLLVL.

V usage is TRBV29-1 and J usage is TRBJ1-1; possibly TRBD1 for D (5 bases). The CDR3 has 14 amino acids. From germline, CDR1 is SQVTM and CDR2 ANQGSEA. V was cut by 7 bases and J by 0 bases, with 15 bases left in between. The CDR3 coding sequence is TGCAGCGGAGGGAGGGGAGGGCTGAACACTGAAGCTTTCTTT. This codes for CSGGRGGLNTEAFF.

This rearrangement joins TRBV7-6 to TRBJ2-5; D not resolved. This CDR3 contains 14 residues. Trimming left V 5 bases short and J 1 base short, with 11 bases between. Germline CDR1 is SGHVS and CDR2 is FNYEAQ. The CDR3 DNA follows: TGTGCCAGCAGCCCTGAGGCAGCCCAAGAGACCCAGTACTTC. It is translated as CASSPEAAQETQYF.

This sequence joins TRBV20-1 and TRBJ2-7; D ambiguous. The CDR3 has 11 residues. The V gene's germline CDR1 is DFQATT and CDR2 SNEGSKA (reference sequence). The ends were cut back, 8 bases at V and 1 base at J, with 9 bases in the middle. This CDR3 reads CSISRSYEQYF. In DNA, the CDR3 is TGCAGTATCTCTCGTTCCTACGAGCAGTACTTC.

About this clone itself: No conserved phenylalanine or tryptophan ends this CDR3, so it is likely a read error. The CDR3 sequence: CASSLGRRTEAFL. The CDR3 coding sequence is TGTGCCAGCAGCTTAGGTCGTCGGACTGAAGCTTTCCTT. The chain has TRBV11-3 and TRBJ1-1; D is ambiguous. Germline assignment: CDR1 SGHNT and CDR2 YENEEA. The germline V and J ends were trimmed by 1 base and 5 bases, with 8 bases remaining between them. The CDR3 contains 13 residues.

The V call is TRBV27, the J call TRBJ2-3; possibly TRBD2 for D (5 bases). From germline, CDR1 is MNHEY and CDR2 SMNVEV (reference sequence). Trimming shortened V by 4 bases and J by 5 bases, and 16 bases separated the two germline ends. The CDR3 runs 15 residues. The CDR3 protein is CASSYASPRVDTQYF. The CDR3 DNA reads TGTGCCAGCAGTTACGCATCTCCGCGGGTAGATACGCAGTATTTT.